This T cell receptor beta chain was recorded in a study of long-term antiretroviral therapy in people with HIV. Study as a whole: The oldest samples precede the 2015 immediate-ART recommendation by about a decade.

General observations from the study: Upon ART, diversity increased but remained lower than transplant donor controls.

As regards this clone: Its antigen is unidentified.

The V end was cut by 0 bases, the J end by 9 bases, with 11 bases between. The germline V gene encodes CDR1 GTSNPN and CDR2 SVGIG (reference sequence). The CDR3 contains 13 residues. Assay version v3.0 of immunoSEQ was used, and it was run at survey level. Sequencing was intended to reach about 35,000-55,000 T-cell genomes per sample. Produced via immunoSEQ multiplex PCR; TCRdb's table is partial and in-frame only. The profile shows around 29,000 clones, about 96% of them singletons. This material consisted of unsorted PBMCs, taken 5.3 years after starting antiretroviral therapy. This clonotype was sampled from a young man with HIV. This chain links TRBV30 with TRBJ2-2, with no clear D. CDR3 bases: TGTGCCTGGAGTGTAGACGATTATTGGGAGCTGTTTTTT. Protein product: CAWSVDDYWELFF.